A selection of T cell receptor beta chains follows, all from one sample in a study of T-cell reconstitution after alpha-beta-depleted transplantation in children. TCRdb re-derived calls from the PCR reads in MiXCR, one entry per CDR3 protein. Of around 370,000 distinct CDR3 sequences in the sample, under 20% are singletons; the top ten hold about 41%. Specimen: PBMCs, mostly from graft donor cells, collected 360 days after TCRalphabeta/CD19-depleted stem cell transplant. These receptors all stem from a male patient aged 2 to 10 who had a stem cell transplant for acute lymphoblastic leukemia, so the T cells may come from the graft donor. Each CDR3 is given with its conserved first and last residue. D genes are given only for firm matches. A clone size is listed for some rows: how often the clone was seen (once, few, many), or a class if it is expanded.

D gene: TRBD2; clone size: .; J gene: TRBJ2-7; V gene: TRBV20-1; CDR3 DNA: TGCAGTGCTACCCCTGGTAGGCTAGCGGTATCCTACGAGCAGTACTTC; CDR3 protein: CSATPGRLAVSYEQYF
D gene: .; clone size: few; J gene: TRBJ1-3; V gene: TRBV14; CDR3 DNA: TGTGCCAGCAGCCACACCATATATTTT; CDR3 protein: CASSHTIYF
D gene: .; clone size: .; J gene: TRBJ1-2; V gene: TRBV4-1; CDR3 DNA: TGCGCCAGCAGCCAAGGAAGGGGGGCCGCTCTCTATGGCTACACCTTC; CDR3 protein: CASSQGRGAALYGYTF
D gene: TRBD2; clone size: .; J gene: TRBJ2-3; V gene: TRBV24-1; CDR3 DNA: TGTGCCACCAGTGGCTTTAGCGGGAGCTCTAGCACAGATACGCAGTATTTT; CDR3 protein: CATSGFSGSSSTDTQYF
D gene: .; clone size: .; J gene: TRBJ2-7; V gene: TRBV7-2; CDR3 DNA: TGTGCCAGCAGCCCCAAACACTCCTACGAGCAGTACTTC; CDR3 protein: CASSPKHSYEQYF
D gene: TRBD1; clone size: .; J gene: TRBJ1-5; V gene: TRBV10-3; CDR3 DNA: TGTGCCATCAGTCTGTCAGGGGGGCAGCCCCAGCATTTT; CDR3 protein: CAISLSGGQPQHF
D gene: TRBD2; clone size: .; J gene: TRBJ2-1; V gene: TRBV29-1; CDR3 DNA: TGCAGCGTTGAGGCGGCTAGCGGCCGGACCCTCGACAATGAGCAGTTCTTC; CDR3 protein: CSVEAASGRTLDNEQFF
D gene: TRBD2; clone size: once; J gene: TRBJ2-1; V gene: TRBV29-1; CDR3 DNA: TGCAGCGTCGCCCGGGGGGTCCACAATGAGCAGTTCTTC; CDR3 protein: CSVARGVHNEQFF
D gene: .; clone size: many; J gene: TRBJ2-2; V gene: TRBV5-6; CDR3 DNA: TGTGCCAGCAGCCCGGCGAGTGGTAACACCGGGGAGCTGTTTTTT; CDR3 protein: CASSPASGNTGELFF
D gene: .; clone size: .; J gene: TRBJ2-3; V gene: TRBV6-1; CDR3 DNA: TGTGCCAGCAAAGGGGACTTCACAGATACGCAGTATTTT; CDR3 protein: CASKGDFTDTQYF
D gene: TRBD1; clone size: many; J gene: TRBJ2-7; V gene: TRBV28; CDR3 DNA: TGTGCCAGCTACCCCGGGACAGGGGCATACGAGCAGTACTTC; CDR3 protein: CASYPGTGAYEQYF
D gene: TRBD2; clone size: few; J gene: TRBJ2-1; V gene: TRBV20-1; CDR3 DNA: TGCAGTGCTAGAGCTCCCGGGACTAGCAATGAGCAGTTCTTC; CDR3 protein: CSARAPGTSNEQFF
D gene: .; clone size: .; J gene: TRBJ1-3; V gene: TRBV27; CDR3 DNA: TGTGCCAGCAGTAAGCGGGGCTCTGGAAACACCATATATTTT; CDR3 protein: CASSKRGSGNTIYF
D gene: .; clone size: .; J gene: TRBJ2-7; V gene: TRBV20-1; CDR3 DNA: TGCAGTGCGACTGCTGGGGGGGAGCAGTACTTC; CDR3 protein: CSATAGGEQYF
D gene: .; clone size: few; J gene: TRBJ2-5; V gene: TRBV6-1; CDR3 DNA: TGTGCCAGCACCCCCTGGCCGGGACGGGCACAAGAGACCCAGTACTTC; CDR3 protein: CASTPWPGRAQETQYF
D gene: TRBD2; clone size: .; J gene: TRBJ2-7; V gene: TRBV12-3/TRBV12-4; CDR3 DNA: TGTGCCAGCAGCCTGGGACTAGCGGGGGTAGCCTACGAGCAGTACTTC; CDR3 protein: CASSLGLAGVAYEQYF